A selection of T cell receptor beta chains follows, all from one sample in a study of human T cells and chemical hapten exposure. Using its own MiXCR run on the RACE reads, TCRdb lists one record per CDR3 protein. The repertoire holds 80,000 to 100,000 distinct CDR3 sequences, 25% to 30% seen once, with around 10% in the top ten. This specimen was whole blood, taken in connection with sensitization to the hapten diphenylcyclopropenone (DPC). The receptors here all came from a man between 35 and 55 years old with alopecia areata. Some clones in this sample may be carry-over from other donors' samples. Both conserved end residues are part of each CDR3. Size values are once, few and many counts, or a class for expanded clones, and some rows have none.

-,TRBJ1-6,TRBV20-1,CSGSETGFRSPLHF
-,TRBJ1-1,TRBV5-1,CASSLDSANTEAFF
once,TRBJ1-3,TRBV28,CASSLGQYSGNTIYF
-,TRBJ2-1,TRBV14,CASSLEPSSYNEQFF
few,TRBJ2-7,TRBV5-6,CASSLGDRRYEQYF
few,TRBJ2-7,TRBV5-8,CASSLAKTVHEQYF
-,TRBJ1-5,TRBV7-9,CASSLGGYSNQPQHF
few,TRBJ2-3,TRBV5-4,CASSRTSTTDTQYF
-,TRBJ1-6,TRBV5-4,CASSSSLRKYISPLHF
-,TRBJ2-3,TRBV7-2,CASSPNAGLASTDTQYF
-,TRBJ1-6,TRBV11-1,CASSPDSSTPLHF
-,TRBJ1-1,TRBV7-2,CASSLEAGQWGEAFF
-,TRBJ2-1,TRBV18,CASSPPPGVEQFF
-,TRBJ2-1,TRBV5-1,CASSTIPGLAGVPCGNEQFF
few,TRBJ1-3,TRBV7-8,CASSSPRNTIYF
-,TRBJ2-1,TRBV5-6,CASSLATGVNEQFF
-,TRBJ2-7,TRBV27,CASSSYYEQYF
few,TRBJ2-1,TRBV10-2,CASSEGDSSYNEQFF
-,TRBJ2-1,TRBV12-3/TRBV12-4,CASSFTGSPNEQFF
few,TRBJ1-4,TRBV18,CASSPGFNEKLFF
few,TRBJ2-1,TRBV20-1,CSARAIAGGYNEQFF
-,TRBJ2-4,TRBV7-9,CASSLEIGLAGVGKNIQYF
-,TRBJ1-4,TRBV29-1,CSVRPGPASNEKLFF
many,TRBJ1-4,TRBV6-6,CASSLTGTGGEKLFF
few,TRBJ2-1,TRBV28,CASSLGGRSYNEQFF
few,TRBJ2-3,TRBV24-1,CATSVAGGLGDTQYF
many,TRBJ2-5,TRBV28,CASSPPGQPQETQYF
many,TRBJ2-6,TRBV11-2,CASSPLAGANSGANVLTF
-,TRBJ2-6,TRBV7-6,CASSEYLLSGANVLTF
many,TRBJ1-4,TRBV6-6,CASSSPTGPTNEKLFF
-,TRBJ2-5,TRBV11-1,CASSFRTGRGETQYF
few,TRBJ2-2,TRBV24-1,CATSAPSGQGTGELFF
-,TRBJ2-7,TRBV10-3,CAISEPAGLAGGQYEQYF
few,TRBJ2-1,TRBV3-1,CASSRTSGSSEQFF